These 12 T cell receptor beta chains came from one sample sequenced in a study of blood T cell repertoires in COVID-19. TCRdb's copy holds only in-frame clones and misses some; the assay was immunoSEQ multiplex PCR. Among 210,000 or so clones listed, around 84% were seen once. Sequencing was performed on PBMCs or T cells enriched from blood (not recorded which). These receptors came from a man aged 25-40 years with acute COVID-19.

This clone appeared once. The chain recombines TRBV30 with TRBJ1-1; 10 bases map to TRBD1. Germline V gene lookup returns CDR1 GTSNPN and CDR2 SVGIG (reference sequence). There are 13 residues in the CDR3. Germline trimming cut 3 bases from V and 7 bases from J; bases unmatched to any gene: 5. In DNA, the CDR3 is TGTGCCTGGAGGGGACAGGGGACTGGTGAAGCTTTCTTT. Protein: CAWRGQGTGEAFF. The full variable domain, its missing parts supplied by reference TRBV30 and TRBJ1-1, is SQTIHQWPATLVQPVGSPLSLECTVEGTSNPNLYWYRQAAGRGLQLLFYSVGIGQISSEVPQNLSASRPQDRQFILSSKKLLLSDSGFYLCAWRGQGTGEAFFGQGTRLTVV.

The chain links TRBV6-6 to TRBJ1-5, with a tentative D call TRBD1 (5 bases). The V end was cut by 4 bases, the J end by 4 bases, with 14 bases between. The V gene's germline CDR1 is MNHNY and CDR2 SVGAGI (reference sequence). The CDR3 length is 15 residues. CDR3 sequence (DNA): TGTGCCAGCAGTTTCACATCCCAGGGAAATCAGCCCCAGCATTTT. It specifies CASSFTSQGNQPQHF.

The rearrangement links TRBV2 to TRBJ2-5, with D possibly being TRBD1 (5 bases). V lost 2 bases and J lost 5, with 12 bases in between. CDR1 and CDR2 from the germline V gene are SNHLY and FYNNEI. This CDR3 contains 14 residues. CDR3 in amino acids: CASSEWAGKETQYF. As DNA, the CDR3 is TGTGCCAGCAGTGAATGGGCAGGGAAGGAGACCCAGTACTTC.

The rearrangement links TRBV7-3 to TRBJ2-1; no clear D. The length of the CDR3 is 14 residues. Germline CDR1 SGHTA, CDR2 FQGTGA. V gave up 5 bases and J gave up 0 bases, with 8 bases separating them. The CDR3 DNA follows: TGTGCCAGCAGCCCTAGGAGCTCCTACAATGAGCAGTTCTTC. Translation: CASSPRSSYNEQFF. Using reference TRBV7-3 and TRBJ2-1 for the parts outside the CDR3, the full variable domain is GAGVSQTPSNKVTEKGKYVELRCDPISGHTALYWYRQSLGQGPEFLIYFQGTGAADDSGLPNDRFFAVRPEGSVSTLKIQRTERGDSAVYLCASSPRSSYNEQFFGPGTRLTVL.

The rearrangement links TRBV29-1 to TRBJ2-3; TRBD1 is a possible D gene (6 bases). This CDR3 is 13 amino acids long. Germline-derived CDR1 and CDR2 are SQVTM and ANQGSEA. V shed 6 bases and J shed 7 bases, with 17 bases lying between them. CDR3 nucleotides: TGCAGCGTAGTGGACAGATACGCGAATACGCAGTATTTT. Translating it yields CSVVDRYANTQYF.

This chain connects TRBV5-1 to TRBJ2-3; the D gene is possibly TRBD1 (5 bases). Germline assignment: CDR1 SGHRS and CDR2 YFSETQ. The CDR3 is made up of 14 amino acids. Trimming removed 5 bases at V and 5 bases at J, with 15 bases between. The CDR3 nucleotides read TGCGCCAGCAGTCCGGCAGGGATGGGAGATACGCAGTATTTT. Its protein is CASSPAGMGDTQYF.

This clone was seen only once. Additional DNA sequences in this sample encode the identical CDR3. The V call is TRBV24-1, the J call TRBJ2-1, with TRBD2 matching over 11 bases. V trimming: 1 base; J trimming: 9 bases; junction bases outside the gene matches: 4. Germline assignment: CDR1 KGHDR and CDR2 SFDVKD. CDR3 length equals 15 residues. The CDR3 loop reads CATSDFSGGASEQFF. DNA for the CDR3: TGTGCCACCAGTGATTTTAGCGGGGGGGCCAGTGAGCAGTTCTTC.

The chain recombines TRBV2 with TRBJ2-5; 7 bases match TRBD1. CDR1 and CDR2 (germline): SNHLY, FYNNEI. This CDR3 is 13 amino acids long. Germline trimming cut 4 bases from V and 5 bases from J; bases unmatched to any gene: 4. The CDR3 DNA reads as TGTGCCAGCAGTGGACAGGGCTCGGAGACCCAGTACTTC. Its protein is CASSGQGSETQYF.

The J gene is TRBJ1-6, the V gene TRBV28; D is unresolved. V lost 10 bases, J lost 11 bases, and 15 bases lay in between. CDR1 and CDR2 from the germline V gene are MDHEN and SYDVKM. The CDR3 spans 12 residues. CDR3 bases: TGTGCCACCCAGTTTCGTGAGGCACCCCTCCACTTT. Its translation: CATQFREAPLHF.

This chain links TRBV15 with TRBJ1-2; TRBD1 matches at 8 bases. The CDR3 loop spans 14 amino acids. CDR1 and CDR2 (germline): LNHNV, YYDKDF (reference sequence). V was clipped by 4 bases and J by 7 bases; unmatched bases: 8. CDR3 amino acids: CATSKTTGESGYTF. Written as DNA, the CDR3 is TGTGCCACCAGCAAGACGACAGGGGAAAGTGGCTACACCTTC.

The chain carries TRBV5-1 and TRBJ1-6; D gene uncertain. V was clipped by 5 bases and J by 0 bases, with 3 bases between them. The CDR3 covers 13 residues. Germline V gene sequence: CDR1 SGHRS, CDR2 YFSETQ. CDR3 nucleotide sequence: TGCGCCAGCAGGAGCTCCTATAATTCACCCCTCCACTTT. Translated, it gives CASRSSYNSPLHF. The whole variable domain, remainder taken from reference TRBV5-1 and TRBJ1-6, is KAGVTQTPRYLIKTRGQQVTLSCSPISGHRSVSWYQQTPGQGLQFLFEYFSETQRNKGNFPGRFSGRQFSNSRSEMNVSTLELGDSALYLCASRSSYNSPLHFGNGTRLTVT.

This chain connects TRBV30 to TRBJ2-2, with 10 bases lining up with TRBD2. With V trimmed by 0 bases and J by 5 bases, 3 bases remained unmatched. CDR1 and CDR2 (germline): GTSNPN, SVGIG (reference sequence). The CDR3 runs 15 residues. CDR3 in amino acids: CAWSVTLAGTGELFF. Here the CDR3 DNA reads TGTGCCTGGAGTGTAACACTAGCGGGAACCGGGGAGCTGTTTTTT.